This TCR beta chain was identified in a study of shared clonotypes between healthy human individuals. CDR1 and CDR2 (germline): MDHEN, SYDVKM. The CDR3 consists of 19 residues. V was clipped by 4 bases and J by 0 bases, with 22 bases between them. Clones were read by immunoSEQ multiplex PCR, and TCRdb kept only the in-frame ones, dropping some. The sample lists fewer than 1.8 million clones; less than 99% were seen once. The clonotype originates from a man aged 25 to 40 in good health. The gene calls are TRBV28 and TRBJ1-5; D may be TRBD1 (5 bases). The material sequenced was naive CD4+ T cells sorted from blood. Sample subset: CD45RA+ positively selected. CDR3 residues: CASSSPLLGGPYSNQPQHF. The DNA of the CDR3 is TGTGCCAGCAGTTCACCCCTATTGGGGGGACCATATAGCAATCAGCCCCAGCATTTT.